These 19 T cell receptor beta chains were sequenced from one sample in a study of T-cell reconstitution after alpha-beta-depleted transplantation in children. For TCRbeta, the library was prepared with unique molecular identifiers. TCRdb reprocessed the PCR reads via MiXCR and lists one record per CDR3 protein. This sample has approximately 250,000 distinct CDR3 sequences, with about 25% found just once. The sequencing here drew on PBMCs, taken before TCRalphabeta/CD19-depleted stem cell transplant. These TCRs come from a girl aged 2 to 10 with Fanconi anemia, due to receive a stem cell transplant.

The chain employs TRBV6-1 and TRBJ2-5; TRBD1 aligns across 7 bases. J lost 2 bases, V lost 2 bases, and 5 bases had no gene match. The CDR3 totals 15 residues. Germline-derived CDR1 and CDR2 are MNHNS and SASEGT. The CDR3 DNA follows: TGTGCCAGCAGTGAATCCGGGACAGTTCAAGAGACCCAGTACTTC. It specifies CASSESGTVQETQYF.

This clonotype was counted ten times or more. The chain has TRBV29-1 and TRBJ2-2, with D possibly called TRBD1 or TRBD2 (5 bases each). V lost 7 bases and J lost 5, with 20 bases in between. Germline V CDR1 and CDR2: SQVTM, ANQGSEA. The CDR3 has 15 amino acids. The CDR3 reads CSAGLGSGGTGELFF. The CDR3 nucleotides are TGCAGCGCGGGGCTAGGAAGCGGCGGTACCGGGGAGCTGTTTTTT.

This clonotype was counted at least ten times. The V call is TRBV10-3, the J call TRBJ2-1; D uncertain. Trimming took 0 bases from V and 7 from J, leaving 13 bases between them. The length of the CDR3 is 15 residues. The germline V gene encodes CDR1 ENHRY and CDR2 SYGVKD. This CDR3 reads CAISESVRSANEQFF. In DNA form, the CDR3 reads TGTGCCATCAGTGAGTCGGTTCGGTCAGCAAATGAGCAGTTCTTC.

This clonotype was seen a handful of times. The J gene is TRBJ1-5, the V gene TRBV20-1; 7 nucleotides align to TRBD1. Germline lookup yields CDR1 DFQATT and CDR2 SNEGSKA (reference sequence). The V segment lost 2 bases and the J segment 3 bases; nucleotides outside the gene matches: 7. CDR3 length equals 15 residues. CDR3 nucleotide sequence: TGCAGTGCTAGACGGAGGACAGGAGACAATCAGCCCCAGCATTTT. Its protein product is CSARRRTGDNQPQHF.

The rearrangement links TRBV10-3 to TRBJ1-5, with 8 bases lining up with TRBD1. Per germline, CDR1 ENHRY and CDR2 SYGVKD. The CDR3 is 15 amino acids. V dropped 6 bases and J dropped 1; count of bases not matched to a gene: 5. The CDR3 here is CAIRSGQGSNQPQHF. The CDR3, as DNA: TGTGCCATCAGGAGCGGACAGGGCAGCAATCAGCCCCAGCATTTT.

This clonotype was recorded at least ten times. The chain links TRBV20-1 to TRBJ2-7, with D tentatively TRBD1 or TRBD2 (6 bases each). CDR3 length: 15 amino acids. Germline assignment: CDR1 DFQATT and CDR2 SNEGSKA (reference sequence). Trimming cost V 0 bases and J 0 bases, with 12 bases left between them. The CDR3 nucleotides are TGCAGTGCTAGAGATGGAGGGGGTCCCTCCTACGAGCAGTACTTC. Translation: CSARDGGGPSYEQYF.

This CDR3 is CAGGRGGGELFF. The CDR3 bases are TGCGCGGGGGGCCGGGGCGGCGGGGAGCTGTTTTTT. This chain uses TRBV20-1 with TRBJ2-2; TRBD2 aligns across 8 bases. Looked up from germline, CDR1 is DFQATT and CDR2 is SNEGSKA (reference sequence). The CDR3 sequence is 12 residues long.

This chain connects TRBV7-3 to TRBJ2-2, with 11 bases matching TRBD2. Germline CDR1 reads SGHTA; CDR2 reads FQGTGA. Trimming took 5 bases from V and 5 from J; bases not matched to a gene: 7. The CDR3 consists of 16 residues. DNA for the CDR3: TGTGCCAGCAGCCTGACGACTAGCGGGGTAACCGGGGAGCTGTTTTTT. As protein: CASSLTTSGVTGELFF.

The chain employs TRBV20-1 and TRBJ1-6; TRBD1 aligns across 7 bases. The germline V gene has CDR1 DFQATT and CDR2 SNEGSKA (reference sequence). The V and J ends lost 3 bases and 4 bases, in that order; junction bases with no gene match: 3. This CDR3 spans 14 amino acids. The CDR3 DNA reads TGCAGTGCTAGTTCGGGACAGTATAATTCACCCCTCCACTTT. It codes for CSASSGQYNSPLHF.

This clonotype was seen more than once but under ten times. V gene TRBV4-1 combines with J gene TRBJ2-1; 8 nucleotides line up with TRBD2. V shed 4 bases, J shed 8 bases, and the junction held 10 bases outside the gene matches. Germline CDR1 reads MGHRA; CDR2 reads YSYEKL. The CDR3 has 15 amino acids. The CDR3 protein is CASSRGLVGNDEQFF. Written as DNA, the CDR3 is TGCGCCAGCAGCCGGGGACTAGTTGGGAATGATGAGCAGTTCTTC.

CDR3 DNA sequence: TGTGCCAGCAGCTTAGTCGTCCCGGTGGACTACACGGCTCTCAATGAGCAGTTCTTC. Its protein is CASSLVVPVDYTALNEQFF. V gene TRBV11-2 combines with J gene TRBJ2-1, with a weak D call TRBD2 (6 bases). There are 19 residues in the CDR3. Deletions cut 1 base from V and 6 bases from J, with 25 bases between. Germline CDR1 SGHAT, CDR2 FQNNGV.

This clonotype appeared many times. The chain couples TRBV6-1 to TRBJ2-7; tentative D call: TRBD2 (6 bases). The CDR3 contains 14 residues. The germline V gene has CDR1 MNHNS and CDR2 SASEGT. V shed 4 bases and J shed 0 bases, with 10 bases lying between them. CDR3 nucleotide sequence: TGTGCCAGCAGTGCTAGCGTTCCCTCCTACGAGCAGTACTTC. Its protein product is CASSASVPSYEQYF.

The chain carries TRBV5-1 and TRBJ2-6; D is unresolved. This CDR3 is built from 16 residues. Germline V gene sequence: CDR1 SGHRS, CDR2 YFSETQ. The V end lost 4 bases, the J end lost 2 bases, and 13 bases lay between the germline ends. This CDR3 is CASSTNGGPGANVLTF. The CDR3 coding sequence is TGCGCCAGCAGCACCAACGGCGGCCCTGGGGCCAACGTCCTGACTTTC.

This clonotype was seen repeatedly, ten times or more. The J gene is TRBJ1-2, the V gene TRBV5-1, with 8 positions matching TRBD1. CDR1 is SGHRS, CDR2 YFSETQ, per germline. The V and J ends lost 4 bases and 4 bases, in that order; junction bases with no gene match: 12. The CDR3 spans 16 residues. The CDR3 nucleotides read TGCGCCAGCAGCGTTGGAGCCGGGACAGGCCTCTATGGCTACACCTTC. Translated: CASSVGAGTGLYGYTF.

V and J are TRBV20-1 and TRBJ2-3, with 12 bases matching TRBD2. This CDR3 is 12 amino acids long. Trimming removed 8 bases from V and 11 bases from J; junction bases left unmatched: 8. CDR1 and CDR2 (germline): DFQATT, SNEGSKA (reference sequence). CDR3 nucleotide sequence: TGCAGTTCCTGGACTAGCGGGGTTATGCAGTATTTT. Protein product: CSSWTSGVMQYF.

This clonotype was found a few times. The rearrangement joins TRBV29-1 to TRBJ1-2; 12 nucleotides line up with TRBD1. Germline CDR1 and CDR2: SQVTM and ANQGSEA. The CDR3 loop spans 17 amino acids. With 5 bases clipped from V and 3 bases from J, the junction kept 13 bases outside the gene matches. CDR3 sequence (DNA): TGCAGCGTTCGGGACAGGGGGCGCAGACAGAGTGACTATGGCTACACCTTC. Residues: CSVRDRGRRQSDYGYTF.

This chain joins TRBV28 and TRBJ2-7, with D unclear. Deletions cut 6 bases from V and 1 base from J, with 16 bases between. Looked up from germline, CDR1 is MDHEN and CDR2 is SYDVKM. The CDR3 covers 15 residues. The CDR3 DNA reads TGTGCCAGCAGATTAGGGAATTCAGCGTCCTACGAGCAGTACTTC. Residues: CASRLGNSASYEQYF. Full variable domain (outside the CDR3, taken from reference TRBV28 and TRBJ2-7): DVKVTQSSRYLVKRTGEKVFLECVQDMDHENMFWYRQDPGLGLRLIYFSYDVKMKEKGDIPEGYSVSREKKERFSLILESASTNQTSMYLCASRLGNSASYEQYFGPGTRLTVT.

This clonotype was picked up a small number of times. The CDR3 DNA is TGCAGTGCTAGTGCAGGGGTAGGGGGAACTGAAGCTTTCTTT. Encoded protein: CSASAGVGGTEAFF. The chain recombines TRBV20-1 with TRBJ1-1; tentative D call: TRBD1 (6 bases). V was shortened by 3 bases and J by 5 bases, with 16 bases between the two germline ends. The germline V gene encodes CDR1 DFQATT and CDR2 SNEGSKA (reference sequence). This CDR3 comprises 14 residues.

This clonotype showed up just a few times. The J gene is TRBJ2-2, the V gene TRBV11-2; D is tentatively TRBD1 or TRBD2 (5 bases each). Germline V gene data show CDR1 as SGHAT and CDR2 as FQNNGV. The CDR3 runs to 14 residues. The V gene lost 5 bases and the J gene lost 4 bases, with 11 bases spanning the gap. CDR3 in DNA: TGTGCCAGCAGCGGGGGTAGGGGCACCGGGGAGCTGTTTTTT. Protein: CASSGGRGTGELFF.